The 30 T cell receptor beta chains below all came from one sample that was sequenced in a study of blood T cell repertoires in COVID-19. Produced via immunoSEQ multiplex PCR; TCRdb's table is partial and in-frame only. This sample carries under 250,000 clones, approximately 89% of them seen once, and the ten largest clones take 4.5% to 5.5%. The sample taken for sequencing was peripheral blood. The receptors stem from a woman aged 40-49 years with acute or convalescent COVID-19.

The chain recombines TRBV5-1 with TRBJ1-1, with TRBD1 matching 7 bases. V was clipped by 4 bases and J by 5 bases; unmatched bases: 11. Germline V gene sequence: CDR1 SGHRS, CDR2 YFSETQ. There are 15 residues in the CDR3. CDR3 amino acids: CASSAQTGLGTEAFF. CDR3 DNA sequence: TGCGCCAGCAGCGCCCAGACAGGGCTGGGAACTGAAGCTTTCTTT. Supplemented by reference TRBV5-1 and TRBJ1-1, the full variable domain reads KAGVTQTPRYLIKTRGQQVTLSCSPISGHRSVSWYQQTPGQGLQFLFEYFSETQRNKGNFPGRFSGRQFSNSRSEMNVSTLELGDSALYLCASSAQTGLGTEAFFGQGTRLTVV.

The chain employs TRBV6-1 and TRBJ1-4; D is unresolved. CDR3 length: 13 residues. Germline lookup yields CDR1 MNHNS and CDR2 SASEGT. Trimming left V 1 base short and J 7 bases short, with 7 bases between. The CDR3 DNA sequence: TGTGCCAGCAGTGAAGAACGAGGTGAAAAACTGTTTTTT. Translation: CASSEERGEKLFF.

The chain combines TRBV30 with TRBJ1-2, with 7 bases lining up with TRBD1. Germline CDR1 and CDR2: GTSNPN and SVGIG (reference sequence). The CDR3 is 14 amino acids. Unmatched junction bases numbered 6, after V lost 4 bases and J lost 1 base. CDR3 coding DNA: TGTGCCTGGACCCGGGACAGCCTTAACTATGGCTACACCTTC. This gives the protein CAWTRDSLNYGYTF.

This rearrangement joins TRBV27 to TRBJ1-1; a possible D gene is TRBD1 (5 bases). CDR3 length: 13 amino acids. Germline V CDR1 and CDR2: MNHEY, SMNVEV (reference sequence). Between the trimmed V and J ends, which lost 6 bases and 5 bases, there was a span of 13 bases. This CDR3 is CASRDPGKTEAFF. The DNA for the CDR3 is TGTGCCAGCAGAGATCCAGGGAAAACTGAAGCTTTCTTT.

The chain links TRBV2 to TRBJ2-6; 8 bases agree with TRBD1. Germline values: CDR1 SNHLY, CDR2 FYNNEI. The CDR3 is 17 amino acids. V lost 4 bases, J lost 2 bases, and 7 bases stayed unmatched. CDR3 bases: TGTGCCAGCAGTGCGAGGACAGGGTTTCCTGGGGCCAACGTCCTGACTTTC. Translation gives CASSARTGFPGANVLTF.

In the case of this clone: The sample holds other DNA sequences that translate to the same CDR3. V gene TRBV15 combines with J gene TRBJ1-2; TRBD1 aligns across 9 bases. V shed 0 bases and J 5 bases; nucleotides not matched to a gene: 4. Germline V CDR1 and CDR2: LNHNV, YYDKDF (reference sequence). This CDR3 is built from 15 residues. The CDR3: CATSRDLGQGYGYTF. DNA for the CDR3: TGTGCCACCAGCAGAGATTTGGGACAGGGATATGGCTACACCTTC.

The chain uses TRBV7-8 and TRBJ1-2; D is unresolved. CDR3 length: 15 residues. The germline V gene encodes CDR1 SGHVS and CDR2 FQNEAQ. Trimming stripped 0 bases from V and 8 bases from J, with 16 bases between. DNA for the CDR3: TGTGCCAGCAGCTTAGCGATTACCAGTCCCAAGGGCTACACCTTC. Amino acids: CASSLAITSPKGYTF.

On this clone itself: This same CDR3 is encoded by further DNA sequences in the sample. The CDR3: CASSVGQGSGNTIYF. The CDR3 region has the DNA TGTGCCAGCAGCGTAGGACAGGGATCGGGAAACACCATATATTTT. J is TRBJ1-3 and V is TRBV9, with TRBD1 identical over 7 bases. Per the germline V gene, CDR1 is SGDLS and CDR2 is YYNGEE. The V segment lost 0 bases and the J segment 4 bases; nucleotides outside the gene matches: 4. CDR3 length: 15 amino acids.

The rearrangement joins TRBV28 to TRBJ1-5; D unclear. V was trimmed by 8 bases and J by 1 base, leaving 15 bases between them. There are 15 residues in the CDR3. The germline V gene encodes CDR1 MDHEN and CDR2 SYDVKM. The CDR3 DNA sequence: TGTGCCAGCTCCCAGCGGGGTTTAAGCAATCAGCCCCAGCATTTT. Translating gives CASSQRGLSNQPQHF.

The rearrangement joins TRBV9 to TRBJ1-3, with 7 bases that match TRBD1. Germline CDR1 is SGDLS and CDR2 is YYNGEE. The junction had 0 bases not matched to a gene; V was cut back by 0 bases and J by 0 bases. The CDR3 extends over 15 amino acids. The CDR3 region is CASSVGDSSGNTIYF. The DNA for the CDR3 is TGTGCCAGCAGCGTAGGGGACAGCTCTGGAAACACCATATATTTT.

The chain is built from TRBV5-6 and TRBJ2-7, with TRBD1 matching over 10 bases. Germline trimming cut 2 bases from V and 3 bases from J; bases unmatched to any gene: 5. The CDR3 has 15 amino acids. Germline V gene lookup returns CDR1 SGHDT and CDR2 YYEEEE. The DNA of the CDR3 is TGTGCCAGCAGCTTCCTGGGACAGGGGAACTACGAGCAGTACGTC. Its translation is CASSFLGQGNYEQYV.

CDR3 loop: CATGSPRSSPLHF. CDR3 nucleotide sequence: TGCGCCACTGGCTCACCTAGGAGTTCACCCCTCCACTTT. V gene TRBV10-2 combines with J gene TRBJ1-6; D remains unclear. The germline V and J ends were trimmed by 10 bases and 9 bases, with 16 bases remaining between them. Germline V gene sequence: CDR1 WSHSY, CDR2 SAAADI. The CDR3 has 13 amino acids.

V usage is TRBV19 and J usage is TRBJ1-1; D unresolved. V lost 7 bases and J lost 0, with 12 bases in between. The CDR3 spans 14 residues. Germline-derived CDR1 and CDR2 are LNHDA and SQIVND (reference sequence). Here the CDR3 reads CASMRRPMNTEAFF. CDR3 DNA sequence: TGTGCCAGTATGCGGAGACCCATGAACACTGAAGCTTTCTTT.

This clone was picked up one time. The chain carries TRBV11-2 and TRBJ1-3; 7 nucleotides agree with TRBD1. The CDR3 totals 15 residues. V lost 4 bases to trimming and J lost 4 bases; unmatched junction nucleotides: 7. CDR1 and CDR2 from the germline V gene are SGHAT and FQNNGV. This CDR3 is CASSSEGAPGNTIYF. CDR3 bases: TGTGCCAGCAGCTCGGAGGGGGCGCCCGGAAACACCATATATTTT.

This clone has just one count. The chain is built from TRBV10-3 and TRBJ1-2; a weak D match, TRBD1 (5 bases). V was pared by 0 bases and J by 1 base, with 15 bases between. CDR3 length: 17 amino acids. Looked up from germline, CDR1 is ENHRY and CDR2 is SYGVKD. The CDR3 sequence is CAISESSNRRLNYGYTF. Here the CDR3 DNA reads TGTGCCATCAGTGAGTCGTCCAACAGGAGACTTAACTATGGCTACACCTTC.

The rearrangement links TRBV14 to TRBJ1-3, with a tentative D call TRBD1 (5 bases). Germline-derived CDR1 and CDR2 are SGHDN and FVKESK. V was pared by 0 bases and J by 0 bases, with 12 bases between. This CDR3 has 17 residues. As DNA, the CDR3 is TGTGCCAGCAGCCAAGACTCAGGGCAATACTCTGGAAACACCATATATTTT. Translation: CASSQDSGQYSGNTIYF.

The chain combines TRBV5-1 with TRBJ2-3; D uncertain. The CDR3 consists of 15 residues. Trimming stripped 6 bases from V and 2 bases from J, with 16 bases between. Germline loops: CDR1 SGHRS, CDR2 YFSETQ. The CDR3 is CASNSLFGSTDTQYF. CDR3 sequence (DNA): TGCGCCAGCAATTCCCTGTTCGGGTCCACAGATACGCAGTATTTT.

V is TRBV6-5 and J is TRBJ2-3, with a weak D call TRBD1 (5 bases). The V end was cut by 6 bases, the J end by 5 bases, with 9 bases between. In germline, CDR1 is MNHEY, CDR2 SVGAGI. The CDR3 is 12 amino acids. CDR3 amino acids: CASRGRGDTQYF. The CDR3 DNA follows: TGTGCCAGCAGGGGGCGCGGAGATACGCAGTATTTT.

The chain employs TRBV25-1 and TRBJ1-3; D uncertain. The ends were cut back, 2 bases at V and 2 bases at J, with 10 bases in the middle. The CDR3 runs 15 residues. Germline loops: CDR1 MGHDK, CDR2 SYGVNS. The CDR3 DNA follows: TGTGCCAGCAGTGAAGGTCGGAGAACTGGAAACACCATATATTTT. Translated, it gives CASSEGRRTGNTIYF.

This clone has at least ten counts. Other DNA sequences in this sample translate to the same CDR3. This chain joins TRBV6-1 and TRBJ2-5; 12 nucleotides line up with TRBD2. The CDR3 totals 15 residues. Germline CDR1 MNHNS, CDR2 SASEGT. With V trimmed by 2 bases and J by 2 bases, 0 bases remained unmatched. CDR3 residues: CASSELAGGQETQYF. The CDR3 DNA is TGTGCCAGCAGTGAACTAGCGGGGGGGCAAGAGACCCAGTACTTC.

The genes are TRBV9 and TRBJ2-2, with a tentative D call TRBD2 (6 bases). Per germline, CDR1 SGDLS and CDR2 YYNGEE. This CDR3 comprises 13 residues. V was trimmed by 4 bases and J by 6 bases, leaving 10 bases between them. As DNA, the CDR3 is TGTGCCAGCAGCTTTAGCGGATCCGGGGAGCTGTTTTTT. It yields the protein CASSFSGSGELFF.

The V and J genes are TRBV5-1 and TRBJ1-1; 7 bases line up with TRBD1. The CDR3 length is 17 residues. Germline values: CDR1 SGHRS, CDR2 YFSETQ. V was clipped by 3 bases and J by 0 bases; unmatched bases: 11. CDR3 nucleotide sequence: TGCGCCAGCAGCTACAGGGGCGTCCAACCCCTGAACACTGAAGCTTTCTTT. This gives the protein CASSYRGVQPLNTEAFF.

The chain joins TRBV7-2 to TRBJ1-3; D gene unclear. Germline CDR1 reads SGHTA; CDR2 reads FQGNSA. Deletions cut 6 bases from V and 2 bases from J, with 11 bases between. CDR3 length: 14 amino acids. Here the CDR3 DNA reads TGTGCCAGCAGTCCCAGGTACCCTGGAAACACCATATATTTT. It is translated as CASSPRYPGNTIYF.

DNA for the CDR3: TGCGCCAGCAGCCAAGATTCTGGGACTGGGGCTTTCTTT. Amino acids: CASSQDSGTGAFF. The chain couples TRBV4-1 to TRBJ1-1, with D tentatively TRBD1 (5 bases). Germline CDR1 reads MGHRA; CDR2 reads YSYEKL. V gave up 0 bases and J gave up 11 bases, with 13 bases separating them. The CDR3 consists of 13 residues.

This chain links TRBV6-1 with TRBJ1-1, with D tentatively TRBD1 (6 bases). CDR1 and CDR2 from the germline V gene are MNHNS and SASEGT. This CDR3 spans 14 amino acids. Deletions cut 3 bases from V and 1 base from J, with 9 bases between. CDR3 DNA sequence: TGTGCCAGCAGTGACAGGGGACAGAACACTGAAGCTTTCTTT. This codes for CASSDRGQNTEAFF.

The CDR3, as DNA: TGTGCCAGCAGCCAAGCGGGCTTTGGGAGTAATCAGCCCCAGCATTTT. Its translation is CASSQAGFGSNQPQHF. This chain links TRBV7-8 with TRBJ1-5; no reliable D call. The CDR3 covers 16 residues. The germline V and J ends were trimmed by 5 bases and 4 bases, with 18 bases remaining between them. The V gene's germline CDR1 is SGHVS and CDR2 FQNEAQ. The full variable domain, rest sourced from reference TRBV7-8 and TRBJ1-5, is GAGVSQSPRYKVAKRGQDVALRCDPISGHVSLFWYQQALGQGPEFLTYFQNEAQLDKSGLPSDRFFAERPEGSVSTLKIQRTQQEDSAVYLCASSQAGFGSNQPQHFGDGTRLSIL.

The chain combines TRBV19 with TRBJ1-2; possibly TRBD1 for D (6 bases). Germline loops: CDR1 LNHDA, CDR2 SQIVND (reference sequence). The V end lost 4 bases, the J end lost 0 bases, and 15 bases lay between the germline ends. The CDR3 has 16 residues. CDR3 protein: CASSTGGPLANYGYTF. The CDR3 bases are TGTGCCAGTAGTACGGGGGGCCCTCTGGCTAACTATGGCTACACCTTC.

The chain uses TRBV6-5 and TRBJ2-1; TRBD1 matches 8 bases. This CDR3 has 15 amino acids. Per the germline V gene, CDR1 is MNHEY and CDR2 is SVGAGI. The trim removed 6 bases at V and 6 bases at J, leaving 10 bases unmatched. In nucleotides, the CDR3 is TGTGCCAGCAGCCCGACAGGGGTTTTGGGCAATGAGCAGTTCTTC. Its protein is CASSPTGVLGNEQFF.

The genes are TRBV24-1 and TRBJ2-1; 7 nucleotides match TRBD1. From germline, CDR1 is KGHDR and CDR2 SFDVKD. The CDR3 sequence is 17 residues long. With V trimmed by 3 bases and J by 2 bases, 9 bases remained unmatched. DNA of the CDR3: TGTGCCACCAGTGATCCTACAGGGGAAAACACCTACAATGAGCAGTTCTTC. Its translation: CATSDPTGENTYNEQFF.

The chain uses TRBV2 and TRBJ1-2; TRBD1 matches at 8 bases. Germline V gene data show CDR1 as SNHLY and CDR2 as FYNNEI. V was clipped by 6 bases and J by 4 bases; unmatched bases: 4. The CDR3 is 13 residues long. CDR3 sequence reads: CASRDRAGYGYTF. The DNA for the CDR3 is TGTGCCAGCAGGGACAGGGCCGGCTATGGCTACACCTTC.